Here is one T cell receptor beta chain with its context. The data are from a study of blood T cell repertoires in COVID-19. Study at large: The United States, Italy and Spain provided the acute and convalescent COVID-19 samples. The analysed material was cDNA or gDNA that came from T cells, B-cell-depleted T cells, or PBMCs.

In the source study's methods: How many nucleated cells were present was estimated from reference gene primer amplification. The assay was immunoSEQ multiplex PCR, and TCRdb's table has in-frame clones only and misses some. D and trimming come from the DNA, and the V and J calls and clone size come from that table. Among 40,000 to 45,000 clones listed, 70% to 90% were seen once. Germline CDR1 and CDR2: GTSNPN and SVGIG (reference sequence). This CDR3 region has 14 residues. Trimming left V 2 bases short and J 2 bases short, with 11 bases between. This sequence joins TRBV30 and TRBJ2-3, with TRBD2 as a possible D gene (6 bases). Sequencing used peripheral blood. The sequence derives from a man in his 60s with acute or convalescent COVID-19. The CDR3 nucleotides are TGTGCCTGGAGTCCCGGGGGAAACACAGATACGCAGTATTTT. This sequence encodes CAWSPGGNTDTQYF.